A selection of T cell receptor beta chains follows, all from one sample in a study of control samples from healthy donors and cancer patients. Here immunoSEQ multiplex PCR was the method, and the copy in TCRdb shows in-frame clones only, minus some. This table holds about 130,000 clones, less than 95% found once. Sequencing input: blood. The receptors were sampled from a man younger than 30 in good health. Both conserved end residues are part of each CDR3. Fields, in order: J gene, clone size, D gene, V gene, CDR3 protein, CDR3 DNA. A D gene is named only where the DNA matches it firmly. The listing skips clone size in some rows; elsewhere it reads once, few, many or a size class.

J gene: TRBJ1-4; clone size: -; D gene: -; V gene: TRBV19; CDR3 protein: CASSIVAHRGEKLFF; CDR3 DNA: TGTGCCAGTAGTATAGTGGCCCATCGAGGTGAAAAGCTGTTTTTT
J gene: TRBJ1-1; clone size: -; D gene: -; V gene: TRBV11-2; CDR3 protein: CASSLPTGNEAFF; CDR3 DNA: TGTGCCAGCAGCTTACCCACAGGGAATGAAGCTTTCTTT
J gene: TRBJ1-1; clone size: -; D gene: -; V gene: TRBV5-6; CDR3 protein: CASSLGLAEAFF; CDR3 DNA: TGTGCCAGCAGCCTGGGTTTGGCTGAAGCTTTCTTT
J gene: TRBJ1-3; clone size: -; D gene: TRBD1; V gene: TRBV7-9; CDR3 protein: CASSSGTGISGNTIYF; CDR3 DNA: TGTGCCAGCAGCTCCGGGACAGGGATCTCTGGAAACACCATATATTTT
J gene: TRBJ1-2; clone size: -; D gene: -; V gene: TRBV2; CDR3 protein: CASSEREANYGYTF; CDR3 DNA: TGTGCCAGCAGTGAACGGGAAGCTAACTATGGCTACACCTTC
J gene: TRBJ2-6; clone size: -; D gene: -; V gene: TRBV5-1; CDR3 protein: CASSFGDVLTF; CDR3 DNA: TGCGCCAGCAGCTTCGGGGACGTCCTGACTTTC
J gene: TRBJ1-5; clone size: -; D gene: TRBD1; V gene: TRBV12-3/TRBV12-4; CDR3 protein: CASSRGGEPQHF; CDR3 DNA: TGTGCCAGCAGCCGAGGGGGCGAGCCCCAGCATTTT
J gene: TRBJ2-2; clone size: -; D gene: TRBD2; V gene: TRBV6-1; CDR3 protein: CASSEALGGGAFGGELFF; CDR3 DNA: TGTGCCAGCAGTGAAGCGCTTGGCGGGGGGGCCTTTGGCGGGGAGCTGTTTTTT
J gene: TRBJ1-6; clone size: -; D gene: -; V gene: TRBV24-1; CDR3 protein: CATSDFTEPSYNSPLHF; CDR3 DNA: TGTGCCACCAGTGATTTCACTGAGCCCTCCTATAATTCACCCCTCCACTTT
J gene: TRBJ2-1; clone size: -; D gene: TRBD2; V gene: TRBV19; CDR3 protein: CASRRTGLTSGGNEQFF; CDR3 DNA: TGTGCCAGTAGGAGGACAGGGCTTACTAGCGGGGGCAATGAGCAGTTCTTC
J gene: TRBJ1-1; clone size: -; D gene: -; V gene: TRBV12-3/TRBV12-4; CDR3 protein: CASSLEAGTEAFF; CDR3 DNA: TGTGCCAGCAGTCTAGAGGCGGGCACTGAAGCTTTCTTT
J gene: TRBJ1-3; clone size: -; D gene: -; V gene: TRBV18; CDR3 protein: CASSRTANIGNTIYF; CDR3 DNA: TGTGCCAGCTCCAGGACGGCAAATATAGGAAACACCATATATTTT
J gene: TRBJ1-5; clone size: -; D gene: TRBD1; V gene: TRBV5-1; CDR3 protein: CASSKTGDQPQHF; CDR3 DNA: TGCGCCAGCAGCAAAACAGGGGACCAGCCCCAGCATTTT
J gene: TRBJ2-7; clone size: few; D gene: -; V gene: TRBV19; CDR3 protein: CATSGGQAYEQYF; CDR3 DNA: TGTGCCACCTCGGGGGGACAAGCCTACGAGCAGTACTTC
J gene: TRBJ1-3; clone size: -; D gene: -; V gene: TRBV9; CDR3 protein: CASSARVHSGNTIYF; CDR3 DNA: TGTGCCAGCAGCGCCCGGGTTCACTCTGGAAACACCATATATTTT
J gene: TRBJ1-1; clone size: -; D gene: -; V gene: TRBV6-1; CDR3 protein: CASSVGGRDTEAFF; CDR3 DNA: TGTGCCAGCAGTGTCGGGGGTCGGGACACTGAAGCTTTCTTT
J gene: TRBJ2-2; clone size: -; D gene: -; V gene: TRBV7-2; CDR3 protein: CASSLVRDTGELFF; CDR3 DNA: TGTGCCAGCAGCTTAGTAAGGGACACCGGGGAGCTGTTTTTT
J gene: TRBJ2-4; clone size: -; D gene: -; V gene: TRBV6-5; CDR3 protein: CASSNGGAKNIQYF; CDR3 DNA: TGTGCCAGCAGCAACGGAGGGGCCAAAAACATTCAGTACTTC
J gene: TRBJ1-1; clone size: -; D gene: TRBD1; V gene: TRBV5-5; CDR3 protein: CASSVQGARTEAFF; CDR3 DNA: TGTGCCAGCAGCGTCCAGGGGGCGCGTACTGAAGCTTTCTTT
J gene: TRBJ1-5; clone size: -; D gene: TRBD1; V gene: TRBV6-5; CDR3 protein: CASRPGQGAYQPQHF; CDR3 DNA: TGTGCCAGCAGACCAGGACAGGGGGCTTATCAGCCCCAGCATTTT
J gene: TRBJ2-6; clone size: -; D gene: -; V gene: TRBV9; CDR3 protein: CASSPGSSGANVLTF; CDR3 DNA: TGTGCCAGCAGCCCCGGGTCCTCTGGGGCCAACGTCCTGACTTTC
J gene: TRBJ1-6; clone size: -; D gene: -; V gene: TRBV10-1; CDR3 protein: CASSPGYNSPLHF; CDR3 DNA: TGCGCCAGCAGTCCCGGCTATAATTCACCCCTCCACTTT
J gene: TRBJ2-2; clone size: -; D gene: -; V gene: TRBV5-1; CDR3 protein: CASSQPTGIAGELFF; CDR3 DNA: TGCGCCAGCAGCCAACCGACAGGAATCGCCGGGGAGCTGTTTTTT
J gene: TRBJ2-3; clone size: -; D gene: -; V gene: TRBV3-1/TRBV3-2; CDR3 protein: CASSQPTDTQYF; CDR3 DNA: TGTGCCAGCAGCCAACCCACAGATACGCAGTATTTT
J gene: TRBJ1-2; clone size: -; D gene: -; V gene: TRBV6-2/TRBV6-3; CDR3 protein: CASSPLAAYGYTF; CDR3 DNA: TGTGCCAGCAGTCCCCTCGCGGCCTATGGCTACACCTTC
J gene: TRBJ2-7; clone size: -; D gene: TRBD1; V gene: TRBV30; CDR3 protein: CAWSRGQGIGEQYF; CDR3 DNA: TGTGCCTGGAGCCGAGGACAGGGTATCGGCGAGCAGTACTTC
J gene: TRBJ1-2; clone size: once; D gene: -; V gene: TRBV5-6; CDR3 protein: CASSLLDELGYYGYTF; CDR3 DNA: TGTGCCAGCAGCCTTCTAGACGAGCTAGGGTACTATGGCTACACCTTC